The sequence of this T cell receptor (beta chain) was determined in a study of a mutant IDH1 vaccine in newly diagnosed glioma. Whole-study results and caveats: There seemed to be no relation between pseudoprogression and changes in top peripheral T cell clonotypes. Evidence of vaccine-induced immune responses was documented in 85% to 95% of patients.

Germline V lookup: CDR1 SNHLY, CDR2 FYNNEI. This CDR3 region has 15 residues. The V gene lost 8 bases and the J gene lost 4 bases, with 20 bases spanning the gap. As for this clone: Its target is unknown.

Generated by immunoSEQ multiplex PCR, the TCRdb table keeps only in-frame clones and is missing some. This table holds around 39,000 clones, 65% to 85% found once. Specified time point: week 23, last vaccination. Mutant IDH1 20-mer peptide, at 300 ug, made up each vaccine dose, with topical imiquimod. Source: PBMCs, taken from a glioma patient whose treatment included an IDH1 peptide vaccine. The chain links TRBV2 to TRBJ1-1; a weak D match, TRBD1 (5 bases). The source is a woman younger than 35 with glioma. Some clones in this sample may be carry-over from other donors' samples. This CDR3 reads CASCPSLDIVTEAFF. The CDR3 coding sequence is TGTGCCAGCTGTCCCTCCCTGGACATTGTCACTGAAGCTTTCTTT.